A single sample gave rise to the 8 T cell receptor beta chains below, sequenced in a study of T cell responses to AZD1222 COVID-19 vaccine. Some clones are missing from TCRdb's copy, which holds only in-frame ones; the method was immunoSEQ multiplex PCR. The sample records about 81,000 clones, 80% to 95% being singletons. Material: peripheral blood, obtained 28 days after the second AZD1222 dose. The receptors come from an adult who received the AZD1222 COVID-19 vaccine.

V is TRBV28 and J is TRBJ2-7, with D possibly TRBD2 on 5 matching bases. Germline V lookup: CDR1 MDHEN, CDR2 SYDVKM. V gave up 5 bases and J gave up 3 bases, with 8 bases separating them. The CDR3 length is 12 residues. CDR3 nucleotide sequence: TGTGCCAGCAGTACAGCGGTCTACGAGCAGTACTTC. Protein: CASSTAVYEQYF.

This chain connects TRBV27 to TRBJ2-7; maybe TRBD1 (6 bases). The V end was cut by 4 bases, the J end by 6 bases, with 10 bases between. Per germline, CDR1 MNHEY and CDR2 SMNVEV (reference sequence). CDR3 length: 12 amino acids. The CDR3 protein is CASSSQGSEQYF. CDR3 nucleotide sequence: TGTGCCAGCAGTTCTCAGGGGAGCGAGCAGTACTTC.

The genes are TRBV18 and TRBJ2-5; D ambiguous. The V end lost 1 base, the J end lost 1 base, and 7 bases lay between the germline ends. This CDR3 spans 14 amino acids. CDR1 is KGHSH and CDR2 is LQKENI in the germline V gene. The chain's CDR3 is CASSPQGTQETQYF. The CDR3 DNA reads TGTGCCAGCTCACCACAGGGCACCCAAGAGACCCAGTACTTC.

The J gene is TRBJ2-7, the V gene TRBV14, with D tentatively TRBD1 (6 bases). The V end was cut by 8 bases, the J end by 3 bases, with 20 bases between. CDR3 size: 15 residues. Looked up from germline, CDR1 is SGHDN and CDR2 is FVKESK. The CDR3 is CASSRGGFYFYEQYF. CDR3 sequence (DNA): TGTGCCAGCTCCCGAGGGGGATTTTATTTCTACGAGCAGTACTTC.

CDR3 sequence reads: CASSLGAGNSPLHF. CDR3 nucleotide sequence: TGTGCCAGCAGCTTAGGGGCAGGGAATTCACCCCTCCACTTT. The gene calls are TRBV11-2 and TRBJ1-6; a possible D gene is TRBD1 (5 bases). CDR3 size: 14 residues. Germline CDR1 reads SGHAT; CDR2 reads FQNNGV. V was shortened by 1 base and J by 7 bases, with 8 bases between the two germline ends. Drawing the rest from reference TRBV11-2 and TRBJ1-6, the complete variable domain is EAGVAQSPRYKIIEKRQSVAFWCNPISGHATLYWYQQILGQGPKLLIQFQNNGVVDDSQLPKDRFSAERLKGVDSTLKIQPAKLEDSAVYLCASSLGAGNSPLHFGNGTRLTVT.

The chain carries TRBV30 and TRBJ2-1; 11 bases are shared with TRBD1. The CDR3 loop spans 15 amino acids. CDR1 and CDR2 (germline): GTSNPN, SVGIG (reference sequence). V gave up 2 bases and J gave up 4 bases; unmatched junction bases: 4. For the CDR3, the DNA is TGTGCCTGGAGTCGGGGGACAGGGGGATACAATGAGCAGTTCTTC. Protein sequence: CAWSRGTGGYNEQFF.

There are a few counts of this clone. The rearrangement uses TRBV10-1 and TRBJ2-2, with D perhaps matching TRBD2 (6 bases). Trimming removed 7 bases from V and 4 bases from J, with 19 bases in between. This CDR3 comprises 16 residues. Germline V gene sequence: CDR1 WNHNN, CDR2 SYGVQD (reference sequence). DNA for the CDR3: TGCGCCAGCATCCGGAGGGAACCTCCGGGCACCGGGGAGCTGTTTTTT. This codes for CASIRREPPGTGELFF.

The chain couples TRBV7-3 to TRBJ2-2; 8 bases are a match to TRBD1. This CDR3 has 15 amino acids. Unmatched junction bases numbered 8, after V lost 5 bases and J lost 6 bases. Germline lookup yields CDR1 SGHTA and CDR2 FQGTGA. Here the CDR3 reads CASSPDRDVSGELFF. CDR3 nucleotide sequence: TGTGCCAGCAGCCCGGACAGGGATGTTTCCGGGGAGCTGTTTTTT.